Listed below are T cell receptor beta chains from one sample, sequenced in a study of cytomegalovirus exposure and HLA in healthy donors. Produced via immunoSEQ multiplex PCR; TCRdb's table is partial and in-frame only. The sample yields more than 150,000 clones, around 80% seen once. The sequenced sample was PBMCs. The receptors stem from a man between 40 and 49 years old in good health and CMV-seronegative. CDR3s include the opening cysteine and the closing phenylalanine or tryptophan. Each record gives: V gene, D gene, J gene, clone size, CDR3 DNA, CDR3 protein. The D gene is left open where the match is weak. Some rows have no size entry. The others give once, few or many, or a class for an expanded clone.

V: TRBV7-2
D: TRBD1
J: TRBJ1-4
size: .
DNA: TGTGCCAGCAGCTTAGCCCGGACAGGGAATAATGAAAAACTGTTTTTT
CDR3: CASSLARTGNNEKLFF

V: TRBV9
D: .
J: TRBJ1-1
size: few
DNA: TGTGCCAGCAGCTCCCATGGACAGCCGAACACTGAAGCTTTCTTT
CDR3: CASSSHGQPNTEAFF

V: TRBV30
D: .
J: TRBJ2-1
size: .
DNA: TGTGCCTGGAGCTCTCTCTACAATGAGCAGTTCTTC
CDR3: CAWSSLYNEQFF

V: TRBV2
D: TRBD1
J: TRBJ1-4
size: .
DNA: TGTGCCAGCAGGGGGCTGGGACAGCGAAATGAAAAACTGTTTTTT
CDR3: CASRGLGQRNEKLFF

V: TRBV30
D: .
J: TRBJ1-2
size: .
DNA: TGTGCCTGGAGTGTAGGGGGGGCTAAGGGCTACACCTTC
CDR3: CAWSVGGAKGYTF

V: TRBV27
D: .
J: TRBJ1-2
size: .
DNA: TGTGCCAGCAGTCCGGGACTCCTTAACTATGGCTACACCTTC
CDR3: CASSPGLLNYGYTF

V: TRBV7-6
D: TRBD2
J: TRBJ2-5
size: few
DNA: TGTGCCAGCAGCTCAAGACTAGCGGGGGCCCAAGAGACCCAGTACTTC
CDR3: CASSSRLAGAQETQYF

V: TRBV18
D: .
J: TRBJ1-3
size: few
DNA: TGTGCCAGCTCACCACCCTCTTTCTCTGGAAACACCATATATTTT
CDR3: CASSPPSFSGNTIYF

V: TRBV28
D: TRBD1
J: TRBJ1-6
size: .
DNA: TGTGCCAGCAATTCGGGGGACAGAAATTCACCCCTCCACTTT
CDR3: CASNSGDRNSPLHF

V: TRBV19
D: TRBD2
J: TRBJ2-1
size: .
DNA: TGTGCCAGTAGGAGAGCGGGGGGGTCGATCAATGAGCAGTTCTTC
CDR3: CASRRAGGSINEQFF

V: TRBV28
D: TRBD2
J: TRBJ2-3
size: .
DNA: TGTGCCAGCACCCGAGGACTAGCGGGGCCTTTCTGGAATACGCAGTATTTT
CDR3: CASTRGLAGPFWNTQYF

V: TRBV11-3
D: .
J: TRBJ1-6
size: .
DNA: TGTGCCAGCAGCTTGAGAGGAGGCCAGCTTGGATCACCCCTCCACTTT
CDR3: CASSLRGGQLGSPLHF

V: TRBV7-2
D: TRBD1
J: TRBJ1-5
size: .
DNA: TGTGCCAGCAGCTTAGCTGGACAGGGGCCAAATCAGCCCCAGCATTTT
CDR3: CASSLAGQGPNQPQHF

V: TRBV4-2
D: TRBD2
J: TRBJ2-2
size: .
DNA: TGTGCCAGCAGCCGTCGGAGCGGGGGGGCTTACACCGGGGAGCTGTTTTTT
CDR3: CASSRRSGGAYTGELFF

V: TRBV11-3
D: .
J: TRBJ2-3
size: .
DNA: TGTGCCAGCAGCCCCGGGTCTTACCGCACGTTCACAGATACGCAGTATTTT
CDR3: CASSPGSYRTFTDTQYF

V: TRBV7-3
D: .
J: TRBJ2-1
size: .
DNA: TGTGCCAGCAGTGCAGGGTTGGGCAATGAGCAGTTCTTC
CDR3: CASSAGLGNEQFF

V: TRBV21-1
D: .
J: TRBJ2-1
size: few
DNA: TGTGCCCCGCATCTGACCGGGGTACACAATGAGCAGTTCTTC
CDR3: CAPHLTGVHNEQFF

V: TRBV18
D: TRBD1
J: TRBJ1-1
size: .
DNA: TGTGCCAGCTCACCACCGAAGACAGGGGATGCAGCTTTCTTT
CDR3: CASSPPKTGDAAFF

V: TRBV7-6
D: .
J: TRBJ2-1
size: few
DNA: TGTGCCAGCAGCTTAGCAACAGGGTGGAATGAGCAGTTCTTC
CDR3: CASSLATGWNEQFF

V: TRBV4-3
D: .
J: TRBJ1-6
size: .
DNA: TGCGCCAGCAGCCAAGAATCGGGGTTTTATAATTCACCCCTCCACTTT
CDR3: CASSQESGFYNSPLHF

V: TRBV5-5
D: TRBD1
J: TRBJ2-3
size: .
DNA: TGTGCCAGCAGCTTGCAGGGGGCAACAGATACGCAGTATTTT
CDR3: CASSLQGATDTQYF

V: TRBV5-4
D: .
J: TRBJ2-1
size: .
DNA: TGTGCCAGCAGCTTGGCCCGGGGGAACAATGAGCAGTTCTTC
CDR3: CASSLARGNNEQFF

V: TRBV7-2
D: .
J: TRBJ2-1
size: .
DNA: TGTGCCAGCAGCCGCCTAGGAGCCGGGATTAACAATGAGCAGTTCTTC
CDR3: CASSRLGAGINNEQFF

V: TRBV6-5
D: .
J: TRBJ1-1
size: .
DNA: TGTGCCAGCAGTTACTCGAGGGAGGGGAACACTGAAGCTTTCTTT
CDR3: CASSYSREGNTEAFF

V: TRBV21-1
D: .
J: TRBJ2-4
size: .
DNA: TGTGCCAGCAGCAATCGGGACAGGGCCAAAAACATTCAGTACTTC
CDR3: CASSNRDRAKNIQYF

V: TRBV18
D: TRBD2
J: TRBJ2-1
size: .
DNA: TGTGCCAGCTCCCTATTGGGACTAGCGGGAGGAGTCAATGAGCAGTTCTTC
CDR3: CASSLLGLAGGVNEQFF

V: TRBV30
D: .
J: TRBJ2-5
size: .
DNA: TGTGCCTGGAGTTTCGGAGGAGAAGAAGAGACCCAGTACTTC
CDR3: CAWSFGGEEETQYF

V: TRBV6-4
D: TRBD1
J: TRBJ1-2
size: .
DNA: TGTGCCAGCAGTTTGGACAGGGGCTATGGCTACACCTTC
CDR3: CASSLDRGYGYTF

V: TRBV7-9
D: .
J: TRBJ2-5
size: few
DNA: TGTGCCAGCAGCTTCCCAGGAAAAGAGACCCAGTACTTC
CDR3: CASSFPGKETQYF

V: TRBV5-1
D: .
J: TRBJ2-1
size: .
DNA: TGCGCCAGCCATAGGTTAGCAGGGGACTCCTACAATGAGCAGTTCTTC
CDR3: CASHRLAGDSYNEQFF

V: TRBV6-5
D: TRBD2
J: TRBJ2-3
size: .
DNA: TGTGCCAGCAGTTACGGACTAGCGGGCACAGATACGCAGTATTTT
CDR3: CASSYGLAGTDTQYF

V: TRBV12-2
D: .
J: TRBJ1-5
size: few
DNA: TGTGCAAGTCGCTCTGATAAGCCTCATCAGCCCCAGCATTTT
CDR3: CASRSDKPHQPQHF

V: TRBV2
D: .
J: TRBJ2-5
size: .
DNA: TGTGCCAGCTCGAGGGCTAAGCAGTACTTC
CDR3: CASSRAKQYF

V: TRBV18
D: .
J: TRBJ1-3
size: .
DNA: TGTGCCAGCTCACCACCGTACAGTCTCGGAAACACCATATATTTT
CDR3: CASSPPYSLGNTIYF

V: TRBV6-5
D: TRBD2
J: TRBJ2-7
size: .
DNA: TGTGCCAGCAGTTACTCTCCGGGAGGTGGGACCTACGAGCAGTACTTC
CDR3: CASSYSPGGGTYEQYF

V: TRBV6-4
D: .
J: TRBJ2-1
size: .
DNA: TGTGCCAGCAGTGACTCGAATCTAGCGCGGTACAATGAGCAGTTCTTC
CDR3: CASSDSNLARYNEQFF

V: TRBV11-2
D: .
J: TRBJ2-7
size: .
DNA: TGTGCCAGCAGCTTACGGCGGGCCTACGAGCAGTACTTC
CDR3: CASSLRRAYEQYF